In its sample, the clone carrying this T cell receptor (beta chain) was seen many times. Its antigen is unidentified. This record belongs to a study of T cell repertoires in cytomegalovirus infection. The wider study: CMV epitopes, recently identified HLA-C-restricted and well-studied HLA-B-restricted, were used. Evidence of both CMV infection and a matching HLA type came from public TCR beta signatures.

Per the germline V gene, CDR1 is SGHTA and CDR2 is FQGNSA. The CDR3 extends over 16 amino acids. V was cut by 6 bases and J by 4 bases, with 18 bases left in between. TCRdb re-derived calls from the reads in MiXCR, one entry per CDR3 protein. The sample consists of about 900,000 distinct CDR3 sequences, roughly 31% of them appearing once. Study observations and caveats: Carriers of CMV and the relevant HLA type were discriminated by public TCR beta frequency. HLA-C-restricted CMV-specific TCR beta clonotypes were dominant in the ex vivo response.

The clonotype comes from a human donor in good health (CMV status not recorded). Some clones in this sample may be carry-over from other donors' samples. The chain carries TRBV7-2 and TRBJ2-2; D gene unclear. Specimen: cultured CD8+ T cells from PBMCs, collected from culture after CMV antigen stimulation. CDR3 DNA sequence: TGTGCCAGCAGTCTAGGAACGGTCTGGGGCACCGGGGAGCTGTTTTTT. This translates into CASSLGTVWGTGELFF.